The 21 T cell receptor beta chains below come from one sample, sequenced in a study of T cell repertoires in cytomegalovirus infection. TCRdb independently ran MiXCR on the reads; one entry per CDR3 protein. In the table there are 740,000 or so distinct CDR3 sequences, about 40% of which are singletons. The material sequenced was PBMCs. The receptors shown here come from a human donor in good health (CMV status not recorded). Some clones in this sample may be carry-over from other donors' samples.

This clonotype was seen a handful of times. The chain recombines TRBV4-1 with TRBJ1-2, with D unclear. This CDR3 contains 16 residues. V was trimmed by 6 bases and J by 8 bases, leaving 25 bases between them. Germline values: CDR1 MGHRA, CDR2 YSYEKL. CDR3 in amino acids: CASRGRLGLPSDGYTF. In DNA, the CDR3 is TGCGCCAGCAGAGGTAGGCTAGGGCTCCCCTCTGACGGCTACACCTTC.

The V gene is TRBV15, the J gene TRBJ2-5; 11 nucleotides line up with TRBD2. CDR1 LNHNV and CDR2 YYDKDF come from the germline V gene (reference sequence). The length of the CDR3 is 16 residues. J lost 3 bases, V lost 5 bases, and 8 bases had no gene match. The CDR3 reads CATSGRLAGYKETQYF. CDR3 DNA sequence: TGTGCCACCAGCGGCCGACTAGCGGGGTATAAAGAGACCCAGTACTTC.

The chain joins TRBV27 to TRBJ1-6; D perhaps matches TRBD1 (5 bases). This CDR3 spans 16 amino acids. Trimming took off 3 bases at V and 8 bases at J, with 17 bases between the two ends. Germline CDR1 reads MNHEY; CDR2 reads SMNVEV (reference sequence). The CDR3 bases are TGTGCCAGCAGTTTGGAACCCAGGGCCCACCATTCACCCCTCCACTTT. This encodes CASSLEPRAHHSPLHF.

This clonotype showed up just a few times. This sequence joins TRBV6-2 or TRBV6-3 and TRBJ2-1, with TRBD2 matching 12 bases. Germline CDR1 and CDR2: MNHEY and SVGEGT. The V segment lost 3 bases and the J segment 5 bases; nucleotides outside the gene matches: 5. CDR3 size: 16 residues. Here the CDR3 DNA reads TGTGCCAGCAGTTATCTAGCGGGGGGGCCCCACAATGAGCAGTTCTTC. Translated: CASSYLAGGPHNEQFF.

The chain uses TRBV11-3 and TRBJ2-1; D possibly corresponds to TRBD1 (6 bases). The CDR3 sequence is 12 residues long. V lost 4 bases and J 10 bases, leaving 11 bases between the germline ends. Per the germline V gene, CDR1 is SGHNT and CDR2 is YENEEA. The DNA of the CDR3 is TGTGCCAGCAGCTCTACCGGGACAGAGCAGTTCTTC. This gives the protein CASSSTGTEQFF. The full variable domain, completed using reference TRBV11-3 and TRBJ2-1, is EAGVVQSPRYKIIEKKQPVAFWCNPISGHNTLYWYLQNLGQGPELLIRYENEEAVDDSQLPKDRFSAERLKGVDSTLKIQPAELGDSAVYLCASSSTGTEQFFGPGTRLTVL.

This chain connects TRBV7-8 to TRBJ2-1; 10 nucleotides line up with TRBD2. The CDR3 is 17 residues long. Germline lookup yields CDR1 SGHVS and CDR2 FQNEAQ. The junction had 9 bases not matched to a gene; V was cut back by 1 base and J by 6 bases. CDR3 residues: CASSLGYKREGSNEQFF. Here the CDR3 DNA reads TGTGCCAGCAGCTTAGGGTATAAGCGGGAGGGGAGCAATGAGCAGTTCTTC.

The V and J genes are TRBV6-1 and TRBJ2-4, with 7 bases aligning to TRBD1. Germline V gene data show CDR1 as MNHNS and CDR2 as SASEGT. This CDR3 is 16 amino acids long. J lost 0 bases, V lost 6 bases, and 8 bases had no gene match. This CDR3 reads CASRKTGSGAKNIQYF. DNA for the CDR3: TGTGCCAGCAGGAAGACAGGGAGTGGAGCCAAAAACATTCAGTACTTC.

The V and J genes are TRBV28 and TRBJ2-1, with 7 nucleotides matching TRBD2. V lost 7 bases, J lost 6 bases, and 9 bases stayed unmatched. CDR3 size: 14 residues. Per germline, CDR1 MDHEN and CDR2 SYDVKM. The CDR3 nucleotides are TGTGCCAGCATGCCCAGCGGGATAGGCAATGAGCAGTTCTTC. Translating gives CASMPSGIGNEQFF.

This chain uses TRBV6-2 or TRBV6-3 with TRBJ2-3; no firm D call. V gave up 1 base and J gave up 1 base, with 12 bases separating them. Germline V lookup: CDR1 MNHEY, CDR2 SVGEGT. The CDR3 loop spans 16 amino acids. CDR3 region: CASSYWSSLGTDTQYF. DNA for the CDR3: TGTGCCAGCAGTTACTGGTCCTCCCTAGGCACAGATACGCAGTATTTT.

A few counts support this clonotype. V gene TRBV7-9 combines with J gene TRBJ2-3; 12 nucleotides match TRBD1. Germline CDR1 is SEHNR and CDR2 is FQNEAQ (reference sequence). Unmatched junction bases numbered 7, after V lost 4 bases and J lost 5 bases. This CDR3 comprises 16 residues. This CDR3 is CASSSRDRGQEDTQYF. CDR3 sequence (DNA): TGTGCCAGCAGCTCGAGGGACAGGGGGCAGGAAGATACGCAGTATTTT.

The chain employs TRBV24-1 and TRBJ2-1, with D possibly TRBD1 on 5 matching bases. Germline CDR1 is KGHDR and CDR2 is SFDVKD. The V gene lost 5 bases and the J gene lost 4 bases, with 20 bases spanning the gap. The CDR3 is made up of 17 amino acids. CDR3 DNA sequence: TGTGCCACCAGTGCAAAACCGCGAGCAGGACAATACAATGAGCAGTTCTTC. This gives the protein CATSAKPRAGQYNEQFF.

J is TRBJ2-1 and V is TRBV12-5; perhaps TRBD2 as D (6 bases). Germline loops: CDR1 LGHNT, CDR2 FRNRAP. V was shortened by 7 bases and J by 5 bases, with 12 bases between the two germline ends. The length of the CDR3 is 13 residues. CDR3 residues: CASARGLDNEQFF. The DNA for the CDR3 is TGTGCTAGTGCCCGGGGACTTGACAATGAGCAGTTCTTC.

The gene calls are TRBV24-1 and TRBJ1-5; TRBD1 aligns across 9 bases. The CDR3 is 15 amino acids. From germline, CDR1 is KGHDR and CDR2 SFDVKD. Trimming took 7 bases from V and 7 from J; bases not matched to a gene: 10. The CDR3 is CATRATGGERQPQHF. CDR3 nucleotides: TGTGCCACCAGAGCAACAGGGGGCGAGCGGCAGCCCCAGCATTTT.

The CDR3 sequence is CASTVEAHAFF. The CDR3 nucleotides are TGTGCCAGCACCGTAGAAGCGCATGCTTTCTTT. The chain uses TRBV25-1 and TRBJ1-1; no clear D gene. The CDR3 runs 11 residues. From germline, CDR1 is MGHDK and CDR2 SYGVNS. Between the trimmed V and J ends, which lost 7 bases and 11 bases, there was a span of 14 bases.

This clonotype was observed a handful of times. The chain uses TRBV19 and TRBJ1-2; D uncertain. This CDR3 has 13 amino acids. V was trimmed by 3 bases and J by 8 bases, leaving 13 bases between them. Germline values: CDR1 LNHDA, CDR2 SQIVND (reference sequence). DNA for the CDR3: TGTGCCAGTAGTATCGGTCCTATAACGGGCTACACCTTC. Its translation: CASSIGPITGYTF.

This clonotype was picked up a small number of times. The V gene is TRBV4-1, the J gene TRBJ2-7; D tentatively reads TRBD1 or TRBD2 (7 bases each). CDR3 size: 15 residues. CDR1 and CDR2 (germline): MGHRA, YSYEKL. Trimming left V 0 bases short and J 2 bases short, with 11 bases between. CDR3 sequence reads: CASSQEQGRAYEQYF. CDR3 nucleotide sequence: TGCGCCAGCAGCCAAGAACAGGGGAGGGCCTACGAGCAGTACTTC.

J is TRBJ1-1 and V is TRBV7-9; unclear D gene. Per germline, CDR1 SEHNR and CDR2 FQNEAQ (reference sequence). Trimming shortened V by 0 bases and J by 0 bases, and 17 bases separated the two germline ends. There are 18 residues in the CDR3. The CDR3 loop reads CASSLAGHSGGLNTEAFF. CDR3 bases: TGTGCCAGCAGCTTAGCGGGCCATTCAGGCGGCTTGAACACTGAAGCTTTCTTT. Combining the CDR3 with reference TRBV7-9 and TRBJ1-1 gives the whole variable domain DTGVSQNPRHKITKRGQNVTFRCDPISEHNRLYWYRQTLGQGPEFLTYFQNEAQLEKSRLLSDRFSAERPKGSFSTLEIQRTEQGDSAMYLCASSLAGHSGGLNTEAFFGQGTRLTVV.

A remark on this clonotype: Since the CDR3 does not end with the conserved phenylalanine or tryptophan, this likely comes from a read error. The chain recombines TRBV27 with TRBJ2-1, with unresolved D. V lost 3 bases and J 0 bases, leaving 12 bases between the germline ends. Germline CDR1 is MNHEY and CDR2 is SMNVEV (reference sequence). The CDR3 is made up of 16 amino acids. The CDR3 spells CASSFILANSYNEQFC. The CDR3 nucleotides read TGTGCCAGCAGTTTCATTCTGGCAAACTCCTACAATGAGCAGTTCTGC.

This clonotype was picked up a small number of times. The chain employs TRBV5-1 and TRBJ1-1; D might be TRBD1 (6 bases). V lost 1 base and J lost 1, with 11 bases in between. Germline values: CDR1 SGHRS, CDR2 YFSETQ. The CDR3 sequence is 15 residues long. CDR3 DNA sequence: TGCGCCAGCAGCTTGTGGCGGACAGAGAACACTGAAGCTTTCTTT. Its protein is CASSLWRTENTEAFF.

The sample holds a few counts of this clonotype. The chain has TRBV29-1 and TRBJ2-5, with 9 positions matching TRBD1. This CDR3 has 14 residues. Trimming removed 7 bases from V and 5 bases from J; junction bases left unmatched: 11. CDR1 SQVTM and CDR2 ANQGSEA come from the germline V gene. The CDR3 here is CSGTGTGIEETQYF. The CDR3 coding sequence is TGCAGCGGTACCGGGACAGGGATAGAGGAGACCCAGTACTTC.

This clonotype appeared a few times. The rearrangement uses TRBV5-4 and TRBJ2-2; D is unresolved. CDR1 and CDR2 from the germline V gene are SGHNT and YYREEE (reference sequence). Trimming removed 0 bases from V and 5 bases from J, with 23 bases in between. The CDR3 is 19 residues long. CDR3 region: CASSLGLASPSERTGELFF. The CDR3 DNA sequence: TGTGCCAGCAGCTTGGGGTTAGCATCCCCGTCGGAGAGGACCGGGGAGCTGTTTTTT.